This T cell receptor beta chain is drawn from a study of cytotoxic CD8 clonotypes in ibrutinib-treated CLL. Background on the study: Samples yielded averages of some 240,000 productive templates and some 94,000 productive rearrangements. Findings and limits, study-wide: Exceeding age-matched healthy donors, baseline clonality also tracked the counts of circulating CD8+ T cells.

Comments on this clone: Its matching antigen is unknown.

CDR1 and CDR2 (germline): WNHNN, SYGVQD (reference sequence). The CDR3 has 14 amino acids. V was trimmed by 6 bases and J by 6 bases, leaving 15 bases between them. Clones were sequenced by immunoSEQ multiplex PCR, and TCRdb holds only the in-frame ones, with some missing. This sample has some 200,000 clones, with just under 80% found just once. The chain links TRBV10-1 to TRBJ2-1, with D perhaps matching TRBD2 (6 bases). Sample: PBMCs, taken after 12 months of ibrutinib treatment. The clonotype was recovered from a human donor with chronic lymphocytic leukemia. CDR3 sequence reads: CASSQGPGVNEQFF. CDR3 coding DNA: TGCGCCAGCAGCCAAGGACCGGGGGTCAATGAGCAGTTCTTC.